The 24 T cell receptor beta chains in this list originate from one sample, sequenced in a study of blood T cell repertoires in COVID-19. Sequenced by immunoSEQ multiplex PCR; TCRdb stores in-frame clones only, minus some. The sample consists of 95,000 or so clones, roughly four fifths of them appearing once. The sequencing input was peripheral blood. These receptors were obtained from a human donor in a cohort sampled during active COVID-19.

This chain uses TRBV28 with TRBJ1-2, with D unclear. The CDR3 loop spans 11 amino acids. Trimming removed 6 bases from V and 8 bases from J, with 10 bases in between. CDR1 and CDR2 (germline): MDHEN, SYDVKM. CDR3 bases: TGTGCCAGCAGCCACCTCTACGGCTACACCTTC. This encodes CASSHLYGYTF.

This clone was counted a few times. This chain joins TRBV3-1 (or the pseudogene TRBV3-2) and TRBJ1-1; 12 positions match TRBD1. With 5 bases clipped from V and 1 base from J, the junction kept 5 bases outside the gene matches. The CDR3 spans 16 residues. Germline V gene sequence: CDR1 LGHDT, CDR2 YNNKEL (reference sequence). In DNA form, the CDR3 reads TGTGCCAGCAGCGGCAGGGACAGGGGGCGGAACACTGAAGCTTTCTTT. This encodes CASSGRDRGRNTEAFF.

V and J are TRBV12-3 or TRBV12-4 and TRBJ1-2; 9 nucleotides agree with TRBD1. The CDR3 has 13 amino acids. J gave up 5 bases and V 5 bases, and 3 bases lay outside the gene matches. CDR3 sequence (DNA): TGTGCCAGCAGTCAGGGGACAGGGTATGGCTACACCTTC. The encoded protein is CASSQGTGYGYTF.

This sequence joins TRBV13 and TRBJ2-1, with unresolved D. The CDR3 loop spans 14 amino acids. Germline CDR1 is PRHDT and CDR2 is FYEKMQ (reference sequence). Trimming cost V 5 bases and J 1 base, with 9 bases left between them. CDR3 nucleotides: TGTGCCAGCAGCCCTAGGAGTTCCTACAATGAGCAGTTCTTC. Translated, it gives CASSPRSSYNEQFF. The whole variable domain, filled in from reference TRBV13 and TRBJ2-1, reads AAGVIQSPRHLIKEKRETATLKCYPIPRHDTVYWYQQGPGQDPQFLISFYEKMQSDKGSIPDRFSAQQFSDYHSELNMSSLELGDSALYFCASSPRSSYNEQFFGPGTRLTVL.

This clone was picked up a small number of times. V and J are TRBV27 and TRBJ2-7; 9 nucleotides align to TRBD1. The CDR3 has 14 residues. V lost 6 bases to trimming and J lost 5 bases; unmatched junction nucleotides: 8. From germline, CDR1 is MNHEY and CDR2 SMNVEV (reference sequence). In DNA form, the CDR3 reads TGTGCCAGCAGACTAAACGGACAGGGGAACGAGCAGTACTTC. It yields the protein CASRLNGQGNEQYF.

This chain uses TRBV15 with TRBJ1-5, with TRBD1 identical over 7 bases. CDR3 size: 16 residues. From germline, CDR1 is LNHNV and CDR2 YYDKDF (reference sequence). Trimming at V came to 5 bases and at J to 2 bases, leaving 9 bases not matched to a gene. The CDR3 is CATSPGRGQGNQPQHF. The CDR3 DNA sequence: TGTGCCACCAGCCCAGGACGAGGACAGGGCAATCAGCCCCAGCATTTT.

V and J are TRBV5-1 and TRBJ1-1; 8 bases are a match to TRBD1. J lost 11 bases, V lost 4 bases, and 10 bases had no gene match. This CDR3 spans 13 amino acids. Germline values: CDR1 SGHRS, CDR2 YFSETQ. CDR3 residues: CASSSGTGWFAFF. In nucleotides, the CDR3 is TGCGCCAGCAGCAGTGGGACAGGTTGGTTTGCTTTCTTT.

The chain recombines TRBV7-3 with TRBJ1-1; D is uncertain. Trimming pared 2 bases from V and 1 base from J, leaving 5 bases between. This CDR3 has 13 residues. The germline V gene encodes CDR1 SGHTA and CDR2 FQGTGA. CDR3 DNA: TGTGCCAGCAGCTTAGGGCAGAACACTGAAGCTTTCTTT. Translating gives CASSLGQNTEAFF. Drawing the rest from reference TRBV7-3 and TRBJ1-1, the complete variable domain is GAGVSQTPSNKVTEKGKYVELRCDPISGHTALYWYRQSLGQGPEFLIYFQGTGAADDSGLPNDRFFAVRPEGSVSTLKIQRTERGDSAVYLCASSLGQNTEAFFGQGTRLTVV.

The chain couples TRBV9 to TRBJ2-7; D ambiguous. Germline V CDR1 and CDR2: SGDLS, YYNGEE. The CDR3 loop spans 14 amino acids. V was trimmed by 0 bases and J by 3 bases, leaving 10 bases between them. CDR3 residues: CASSVGIDNYEQYF. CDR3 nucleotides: TGTGCCAGCAGCGTAGGGATAGACAACTACGAGCAGTACTTC. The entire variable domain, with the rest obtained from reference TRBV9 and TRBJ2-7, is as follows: DSGVTQTPKHLITATGQRVTLRCSPRSGDLSVYWYQQSLDQGLQFLIQYYNGEERAKGNILERFSAQQFPDLHSELNLSSLELGDSALYFCASSVGIDNYEQYFGPGTRLTVT.

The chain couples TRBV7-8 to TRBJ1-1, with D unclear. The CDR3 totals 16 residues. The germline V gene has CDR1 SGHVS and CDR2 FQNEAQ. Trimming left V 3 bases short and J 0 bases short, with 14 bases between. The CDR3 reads CASSLAVGYMNTEAFF. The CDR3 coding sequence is TGTGCCAGCAGCTTGGCGGTTGGTTACATGAACACTGAAGCTTTCTTT.

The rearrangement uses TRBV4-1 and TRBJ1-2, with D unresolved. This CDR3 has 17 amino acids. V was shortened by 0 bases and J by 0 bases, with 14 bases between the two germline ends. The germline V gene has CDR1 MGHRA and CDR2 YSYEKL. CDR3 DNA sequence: TGCGCCAGCAGCCAAGAAGTTGGTCAGAAAGCTAACTATGGCTACACCTTC. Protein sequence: CASSQEVGQKANYGYTF.

The CDR3 is CASSAHAPRGTTNEKLFF. CDR3 sequence (DNA): TGTGCCAGCAGCGCCCATGCACCCAGGGGAACAACTAATGAAAAACTGTTTTTT. This chain joins TRBV9 and TRBJ1-4; the D gene is possibly TRBD1 (6 bases). CDR3 size: 18 residues. Per the germline V gene, CDR1 is SGDLS and CDR2 is YYNGEE. Trimming took off 3 bases at V and 0 bases at J, with 18 bases between the two ends.

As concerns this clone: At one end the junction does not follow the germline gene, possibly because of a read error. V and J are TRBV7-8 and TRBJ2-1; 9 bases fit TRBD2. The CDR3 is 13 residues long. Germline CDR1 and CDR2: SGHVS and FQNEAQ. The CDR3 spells CAGRAGGSNEQFF. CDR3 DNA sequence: TGTGCCGGCAGAGCGGGAGGTTCCAATGAGCAGTTCTTC. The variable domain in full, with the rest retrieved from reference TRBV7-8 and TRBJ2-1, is GAGVSQSPRYKVAKRGQDVALRCDPISGHVSLFWYQQALGQGPEFLTYFQNEAQLDKSGLPSDRFFAERPEGSVSTLKIQRTQQEDSAVYLCAGRAGGSNEQFFGPGTRLTVL.

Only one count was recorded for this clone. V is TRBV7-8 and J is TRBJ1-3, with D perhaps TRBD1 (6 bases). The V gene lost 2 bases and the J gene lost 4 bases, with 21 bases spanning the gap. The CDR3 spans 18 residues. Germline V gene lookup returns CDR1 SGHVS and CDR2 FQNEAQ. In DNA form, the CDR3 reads TGTGCCAGCAGCTTACGGCCGGACGCACTGGACAGAGGAAACACCATATATTTT. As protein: CASSLRPDALDRGNTIYF.

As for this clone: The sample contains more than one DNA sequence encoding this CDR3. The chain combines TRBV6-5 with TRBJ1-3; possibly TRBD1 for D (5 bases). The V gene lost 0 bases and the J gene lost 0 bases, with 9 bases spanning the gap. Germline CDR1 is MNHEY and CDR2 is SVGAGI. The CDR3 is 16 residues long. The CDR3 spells CASSYSGGLSGNTIYF. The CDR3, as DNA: TGTGCCAGCAGTTACTCGGGGGGACTCTCTGGAAACACCATATATTTT.

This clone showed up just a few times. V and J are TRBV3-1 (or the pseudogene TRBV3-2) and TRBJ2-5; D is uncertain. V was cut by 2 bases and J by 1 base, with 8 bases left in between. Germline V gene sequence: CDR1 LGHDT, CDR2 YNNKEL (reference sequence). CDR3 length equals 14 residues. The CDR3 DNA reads TGTGCCAGCAGCCAATCGCAGTTCCAAGAGACCCAGTACTTC. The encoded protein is CASSQSQFQETQYF.

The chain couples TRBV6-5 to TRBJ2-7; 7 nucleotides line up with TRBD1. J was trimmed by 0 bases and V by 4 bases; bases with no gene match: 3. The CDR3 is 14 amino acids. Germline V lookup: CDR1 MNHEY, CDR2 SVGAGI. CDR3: CASSSDRPSYEQYF. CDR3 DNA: TGTGCCAGCAGTTCGGACAGGCCCTCCTACGAGCAGTACTTC.

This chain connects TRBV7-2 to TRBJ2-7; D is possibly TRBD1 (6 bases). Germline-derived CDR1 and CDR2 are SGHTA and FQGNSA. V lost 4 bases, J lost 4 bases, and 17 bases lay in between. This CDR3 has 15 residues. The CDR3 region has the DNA TGTGCCAGCAGCTCACAGGGTCTAGTTAGGTACGAGCAGTACTTC. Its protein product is CASSSQGLVRYEQYF.

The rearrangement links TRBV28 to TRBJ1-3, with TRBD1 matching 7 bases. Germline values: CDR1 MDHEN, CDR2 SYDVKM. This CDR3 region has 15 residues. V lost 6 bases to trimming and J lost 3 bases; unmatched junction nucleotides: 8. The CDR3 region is CASRRDRVDGNTIYF. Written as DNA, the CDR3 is TGTGCCAGCAGACGTGACAGGGTGGATGGAAACACCATATATTTT.

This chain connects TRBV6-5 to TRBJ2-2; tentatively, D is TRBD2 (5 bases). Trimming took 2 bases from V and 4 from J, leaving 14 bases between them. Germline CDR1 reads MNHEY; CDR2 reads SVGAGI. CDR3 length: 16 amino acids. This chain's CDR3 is CASSYGRREGTGELFF. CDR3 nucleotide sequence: TGTGCCAGCAGTTACGGTCGTAGAGAGGGCACCGGGGAGCTGTTTTTT.

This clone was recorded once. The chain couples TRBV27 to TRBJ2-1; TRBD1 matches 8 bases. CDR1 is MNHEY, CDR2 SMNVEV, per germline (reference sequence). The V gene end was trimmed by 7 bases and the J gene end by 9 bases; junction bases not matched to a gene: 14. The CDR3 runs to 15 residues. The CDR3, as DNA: TGTGCCAGCACTCGGCAGGGGGCCCTGGGGGTTGAGCAGTTCTTC. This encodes CASTRQGALGVEQFF.

The CDR3 DNA reads as TGTGCCAGCAACCAGGGCCCTGGGTCACCCCTCCACTTT. This translates into CASNQGPGSPLHF. The chain combines TRBV6-6 with TRBJ1-6; the D gene is possibly TRBD1 (5 bases). V was clipped by 7 bases and J by 10 bases, with 14 bases between them. The CDR3 extends over 13 amino acids. Germline CDR1 reads MNHNY; CDR2 reads SVGAGI (reference sequence).

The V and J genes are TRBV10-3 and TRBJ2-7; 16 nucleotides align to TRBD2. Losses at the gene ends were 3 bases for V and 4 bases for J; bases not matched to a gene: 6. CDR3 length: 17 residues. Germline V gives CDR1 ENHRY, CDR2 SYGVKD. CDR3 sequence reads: CAISEGTSGRGSYEQYF. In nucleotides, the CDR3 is TGTGCCATCAGTGAAGGGACTAGCGGGAGGGGCTCTTACGAGCAGTACTTC.

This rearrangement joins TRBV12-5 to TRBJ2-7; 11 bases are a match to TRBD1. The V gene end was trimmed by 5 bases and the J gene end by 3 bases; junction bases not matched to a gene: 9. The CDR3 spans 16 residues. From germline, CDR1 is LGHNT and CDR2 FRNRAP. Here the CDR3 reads CASGPGQGVLSYEQYF. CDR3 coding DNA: TGTGCTAGTGGTCCGGGACAGGGGGTTCTGAGCTACGAGCAGTACTTC. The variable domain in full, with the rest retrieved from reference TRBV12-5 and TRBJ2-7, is DARVTQTPRHKVTEMGQEVTMRCQPILGHNTVFWYRQTMMQGLELLAYFRNRAPLDDSGMPKDRFSAEMPDATLATLKIQPSEPRDSAVYFCASGPGQGVLSYEQYFGPGTRLTVT.